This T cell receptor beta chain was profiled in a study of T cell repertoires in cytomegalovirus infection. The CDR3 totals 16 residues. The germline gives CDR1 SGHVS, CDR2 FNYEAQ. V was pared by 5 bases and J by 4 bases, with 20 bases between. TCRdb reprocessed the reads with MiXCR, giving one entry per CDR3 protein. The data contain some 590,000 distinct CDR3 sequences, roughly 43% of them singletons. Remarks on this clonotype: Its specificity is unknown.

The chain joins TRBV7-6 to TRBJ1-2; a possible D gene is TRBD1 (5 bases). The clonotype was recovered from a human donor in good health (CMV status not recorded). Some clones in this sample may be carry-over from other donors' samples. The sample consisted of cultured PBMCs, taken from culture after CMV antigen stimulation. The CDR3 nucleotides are TGTGCCAGCAGCCCGTATCGGGGGGAGGATCCCTATGGCTACACCTTC. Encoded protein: CASSPYRGEDPYGYTF.